This entry lists 12 T cell receptor beta chains sequenced from one sample in a study of identical twins. From the 5' RACE reads, TCRdb called clonotypes with MiXCR, one entry per CDR3 protein. The table has some 1,600,000 distinct CDR3 sequences, about 30% seen once. The sample was cord blood. All receptors come from a newborn girl in good health.

This rearrangement joins TRBV7-2 to TRBJ2-3, with no clear D. Germline values: CDR1 SGHTA, CDR2 FQGNSA. The CDR3 spans 14 residues. Deletions cut 4 bases from V and 6 bases from J, with 14 bases between. The CDR3 nucleotides are TGTGCCAGCAGCTCCGACCCTCCGCGGGATACGCAGTATTTT. This encodes CASSSDPPRDTQYF.

CDR3 amino acids: CASSQVGGGHNEQFF. Here the CDR3 DNA reads TGCGCCAGCAGCCAAGTCGGGGGGGGCCACAATGAGCAGTTCTTC. This rearrangement joins TRBV4-1 to TRBJ2-1, with 8 nucleotides matching TRBD2. Germline V gene lookup returns CDR1 MGHRA and CDR2 YSYEKL. CDR3 length: 15 residues. Losses at the gene ends were 1 base for V and 5 bases for J; bases not matched to a gene: 4.

This clonotype was recorded at least ten times. One end of the junction fails to match germline, which may point to a read error. The chain has TRBV27 and TRBJ1-1; 7 nucleotides match TRBD1. The CDR3 spans 15 residues. The V gene's germline CDR1 is MNHEY and CDR2 SMNVEV (reference sequence). The CDR3 DNA reads as TGCGCCAGCAGCTTAAGGGGGCTTATGAACACTGAAGCTTTCTTT. Amino acids: CASSLRGLMNTEAFF.

The rearrangement uses TRBV6-1 and TRBJ2-3, with 7 bases aligning to TRBD2. The CDR3 loop spans 16 amino acids. With 5 bases clipped from V and 2 bases from J, the junction kept 10 bases outside the gene matches. The germline CDR1 and CDR2 sequences are MNHNS and SASEGT. CDR3 loop: CASSHGGVPATDTQYF. For the CDR3, the DNA is TGTGCCAGCAGTCATGGGGGGGTTCCAGCCACAGATACGCAGTATTTT.

V gene TRBV7-9 combines with J gene TRBJ2-7, with TRBD1 as a possible D gene (6 bases). Between the trimmed V and J ends, which lost 3 bases and 5 bases, there was a span of 17 bases. The V gene's germline CDR1 is SEHNR and CDR2 FQNEAQ (reference sequence). This CDR3 has 15 amino acids. The CDR3 protein is CASSLGFTGNDEQYF. The DNA of the CDR3 is TGTGCCAGCAGCTTGGGGTTTACAGGGAACGACGAGCAGTACTTC.

This clonotype was seen a few times. The chain has TRBV6-2 or TRBV6-3 and TRBJ1-1; the D gene is possibly TRBD1 (5 bases). The CDR3 loop spans 14 amino acids. Looked up from germline, CDR1 is MNHEY and CDR2 is SVGEGT. Trimming removed 0 bases from V and 6 bases from J, with 11 bases in between. The CDR3 spells CASSYSAGQAEAFF. CDR3 DNA: TGTGCCAGCAGTTACTCGGCAGGGCAGGCTGAAGCTTTCTTT.

The V call is TRBV2, the J call TRBJ2-3; D is possibly TRBD2 (6 bases). Trimming took off 8 bases at V and 2 bases at J, with 17 bases between the two ends. The CDR3 length is 15 residues. Germline V gene data show CDR1 as SNHLY and CDR2 as FYNNEI. The CDR3 sequence: CASRVGLPFTDTQYF. The CDR3 nucleotides are TGTGCCAGCCGGGTCGGACTACCCTTCACAGATACGCAGTATTTT.

This clonotype was observed a handful of times. The chain employs TRBV29-1 and TRBJ2-3, with TRBD1 matching over 9 bases. The CDR3 is 14 residues long. The germline V gene has CDR1 SQVTM and CDR2 ANQGSEA. The ends lost 6 bases at V and 4 bases at J; junction bases unmatched: 8. The CDR3 loop is CSVSGTGSADTQYF. The CDR3, as DNA: TGCAGCGTCTCCGGGACAGGGAGCGCAGATACGCAGTATTTT.

Comment on this clonotype: It may be a read error: a sequence one base away is much more abundant. The genes are TRBV29-1 and TRBJ2-1, with D perhaps being TRBD1 or TRBD2 (5 bases each). This CDR3 comprises 12 residues. Germline V CDR1 and CDR2: SQVTM, ANQGSEA. Deletions cut 5 bases from V and 10 bases from J, with 15 bases between. The CDR3 sequence is CSVSPGTSEQFF. DNA of the CDR3: TGCAGCGTTTCGCCAGGGACCTCCGAGCAGTTCTTC.

The chain employs TRBV5-6 and TRBJ1-5; D is unresolved. Per germline, CDR1 SGHDT and CDR2 YYEEEE. The CDR3 is 15 amino acids. Trimming pared 1 base from V and 4 bases from J, leaving 12 bases between. The CDR3 sequence is CASSLNRVRNQPQHF. The CDR3 region has the DNA TGTGCCAGCAGCTTGAATAGGGTTAGAAATCAGCCCCAGCATTTT. Supplemented by reference TRBV5-6 and TRBJ1-5, the full variable domain reads DAGVTQSPTHLIKTRGQQVTLRCSPKSGHDTVSWYQQALGQGPQFIFQYYEEEERQRGNFPDRFSGHQFPNYSSELNVNALLLGDSALYLCASSLNRVRNQPQHFGDGTRLSIL.

This chain connects TRBV12-3 or TRBV12-4 to TRBJ1-3; the D is unclear. The V and J ends lost 6 bases and 4 bases respectively, with 13 bases between them. The CDR3 contains 14 residues. The CDR3 coding sequence is TGTGCCAGCAGCCAGGCTCAAACCGGAAACACCATATATTTT. Translated: CASSQAQTGNTIYF.

The chain carries TRBV20-1 and TRBJ1-5; D call uncertain. The CDR3 loop spans 13 amino acids. Trimming shortened V by 1 base and J by 5 bases, and 9 bases separated the two germline ends. Germline V gives CDR1 DFQATT, CDR2 SNEGSKA (reference sequence). In DNA form, the CDR3 reads TGCAGTGCTAGAGCATGGAGCGATCAGCCCCAGCATTTT. It yields the protein CSARAWSDQPQHF.